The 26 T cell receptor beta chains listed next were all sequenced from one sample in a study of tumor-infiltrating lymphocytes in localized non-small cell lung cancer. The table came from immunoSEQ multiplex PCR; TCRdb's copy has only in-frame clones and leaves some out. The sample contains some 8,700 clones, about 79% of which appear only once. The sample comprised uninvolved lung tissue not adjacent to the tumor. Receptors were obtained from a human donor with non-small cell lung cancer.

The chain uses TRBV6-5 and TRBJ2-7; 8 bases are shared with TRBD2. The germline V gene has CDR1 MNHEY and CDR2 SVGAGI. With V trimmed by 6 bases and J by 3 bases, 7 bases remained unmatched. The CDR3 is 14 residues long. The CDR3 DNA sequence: TGTGCCAGCAGCCGCCAAAGCGGGAGCTACGAGCAGTACTTC. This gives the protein CASSRQSGSYEQYF.

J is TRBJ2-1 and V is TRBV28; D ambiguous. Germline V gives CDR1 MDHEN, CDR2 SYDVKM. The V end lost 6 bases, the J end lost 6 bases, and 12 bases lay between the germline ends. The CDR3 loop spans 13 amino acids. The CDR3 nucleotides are TGTGCCAGCAGGCACATTCCAGGCAATGAGCAGTTCTTC. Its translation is CASRHIPGNEQFF.

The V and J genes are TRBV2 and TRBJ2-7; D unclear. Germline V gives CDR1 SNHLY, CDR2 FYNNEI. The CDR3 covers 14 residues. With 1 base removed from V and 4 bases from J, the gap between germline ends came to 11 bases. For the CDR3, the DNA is TGTGCCAGCAGTGAAGGGAGATGGGCTTACGAGCAGTACTTC. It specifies CASSEGRWAYEQYF.

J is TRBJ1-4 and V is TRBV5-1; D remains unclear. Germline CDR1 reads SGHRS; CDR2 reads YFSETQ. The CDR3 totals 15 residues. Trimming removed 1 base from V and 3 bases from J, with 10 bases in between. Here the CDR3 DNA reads TGCGCCAGCAGCTTGTCGTACGGGTCTAATGAAAAACTGTTTTTT. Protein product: CASSLSYGSNEKLFF.

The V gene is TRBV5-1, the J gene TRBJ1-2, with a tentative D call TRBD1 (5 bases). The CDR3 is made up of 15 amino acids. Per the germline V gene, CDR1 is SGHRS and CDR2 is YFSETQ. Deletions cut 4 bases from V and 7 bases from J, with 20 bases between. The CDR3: CASSRGEAGSLGYTF. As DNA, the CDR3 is TGCGCCAGCAGCCGGGGCGAGGCAGGGAGTCTTGGCTACACCTTC.

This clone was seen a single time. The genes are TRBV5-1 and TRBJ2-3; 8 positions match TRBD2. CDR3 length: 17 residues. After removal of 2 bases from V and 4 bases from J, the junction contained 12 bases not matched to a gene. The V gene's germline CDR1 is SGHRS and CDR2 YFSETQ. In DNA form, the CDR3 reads TGCGCCAGCAGCTTACTCGGAGGACTAGCAGGAGCAGATACGCAGTATTTT. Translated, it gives CASSLLGGLAGADTQYF.

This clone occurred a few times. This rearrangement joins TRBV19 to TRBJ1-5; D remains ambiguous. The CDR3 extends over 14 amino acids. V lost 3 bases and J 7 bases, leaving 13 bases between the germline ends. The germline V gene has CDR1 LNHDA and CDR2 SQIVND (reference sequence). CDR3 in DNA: TGTGCCAGTAGTATTGGCCGGCCCGAGCAGCCCCAGCATTTT. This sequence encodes CASSIGRPEQPQHF.

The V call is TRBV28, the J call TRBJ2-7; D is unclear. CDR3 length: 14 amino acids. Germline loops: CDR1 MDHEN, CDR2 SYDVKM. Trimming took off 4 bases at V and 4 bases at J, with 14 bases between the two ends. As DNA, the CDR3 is TGTGCCAGCAGTTCCTCCGACGGAAGATACGAGCAGTACTTC. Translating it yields CASSSSDGRYEQYF.

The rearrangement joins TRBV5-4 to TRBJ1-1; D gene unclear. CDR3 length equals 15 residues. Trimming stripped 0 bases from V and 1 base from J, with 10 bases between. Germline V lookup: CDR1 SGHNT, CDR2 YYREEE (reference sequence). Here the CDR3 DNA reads TGTGCCAGCAGCTTGGACTCCCGGGGGAACACTGAAGCTTTCTTT. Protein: CASSLDSRGNTEAFF.

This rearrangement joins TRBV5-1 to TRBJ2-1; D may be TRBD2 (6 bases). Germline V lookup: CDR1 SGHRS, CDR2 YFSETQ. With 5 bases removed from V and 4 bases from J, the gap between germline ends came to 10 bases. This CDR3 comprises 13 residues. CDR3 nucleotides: TGCGCCAGCAGTGGGGACTCTTACAATGAGCAGTTCTTC. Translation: CASSGDSYNEQFF. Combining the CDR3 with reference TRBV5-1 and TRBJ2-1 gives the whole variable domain KAGVTQTPRYLIKTRGQQVTLSCSPISGHRSVSWYQQTPGQGLQFLFEYFSETQRNKGNFPGRFSGRQFSNSRSEMNVSTLELGDSALYLCASSGDSYNEQFFGPGTRLTVL.

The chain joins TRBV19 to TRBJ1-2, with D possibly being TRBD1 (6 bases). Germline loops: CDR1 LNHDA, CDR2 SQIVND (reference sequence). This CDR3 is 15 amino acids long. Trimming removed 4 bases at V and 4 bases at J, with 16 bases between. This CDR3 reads CASSNGLGGVYGYTF. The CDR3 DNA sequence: TGTGCCAGTAGTAACGGGCTTGGGGGCGTCTATGGCTACACCTTC.

The CDR3 sequence: CASKRLWARDNEQFF. CDR3 DNA sequence: TGTGCCAGTAAGAGGCTGTGGGCGCGGGACAATGAGCAGTTCTTC. This chain connects TRBV19 to TRBJ2-1, with D maybe TRBD2 (5 bases). V was shortened by 7 bases and J by 5 bases, with 18 bases between the two germline ends. The CDR3 contains 15 residues. Germline CDR1 is LNHDA and CDR2 is SQIVND (reference sequence).

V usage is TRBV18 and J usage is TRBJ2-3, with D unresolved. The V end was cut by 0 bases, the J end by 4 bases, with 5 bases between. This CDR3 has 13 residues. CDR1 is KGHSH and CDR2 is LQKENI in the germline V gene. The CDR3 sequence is CASSPPGSDTQYF. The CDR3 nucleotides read TGTGCCAGCTCACCACCAGGTTCAGATACGCAGTATTTT.

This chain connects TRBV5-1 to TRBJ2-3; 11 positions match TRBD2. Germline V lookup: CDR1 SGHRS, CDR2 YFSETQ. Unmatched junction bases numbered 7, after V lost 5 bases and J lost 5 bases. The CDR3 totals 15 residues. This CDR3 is CASSSGLAGGDTQYF. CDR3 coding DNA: TGCGCCAGCAGTTCCGGACTAGCGGGTGGAGATACGCAGTATTTT.

The CDR3 sequence is CASSFAITNYGYTF. As DNA, the CDR3 is TGTGCCAGCAGCTTCGCAATAACTAACTATGGCTACACCTTC. The chain combines TRBV7-2 with TRBJ1-2, with unresolved D. The CDR3 loop spans 14 amino acids. V dropped 3 bases and J dropped 0 bases, with 8 bases sitting between them. The germline V gene has CDR1 SGHTA and CDR2 FQGNSA.

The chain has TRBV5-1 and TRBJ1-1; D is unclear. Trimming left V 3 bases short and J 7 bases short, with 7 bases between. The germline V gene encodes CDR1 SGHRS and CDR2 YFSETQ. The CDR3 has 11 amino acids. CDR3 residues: CASSSDGEAFF. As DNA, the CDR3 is TGCGCCAGCAGCTCGGACGGTGAAGCTTTCTTT. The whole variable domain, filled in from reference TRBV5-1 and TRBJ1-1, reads KAGVTQTPRYLIKTRGQQVTLSCSPISGHRSVSWYQQTPGQGLQFLFEYFSETQRNKGNFPGRFSGRQFSNSRSEMNVSTLELGDSALYLCASSSDGEAFFGQGTRLTVV.

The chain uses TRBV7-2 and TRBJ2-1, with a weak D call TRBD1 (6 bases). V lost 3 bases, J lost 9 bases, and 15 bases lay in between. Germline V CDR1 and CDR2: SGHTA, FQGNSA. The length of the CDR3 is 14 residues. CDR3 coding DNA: TGTGCCAGCAGCTTTTGGACAGACGCCACTGAGCAGTTCTTC. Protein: CASSFWTDATEQFF.

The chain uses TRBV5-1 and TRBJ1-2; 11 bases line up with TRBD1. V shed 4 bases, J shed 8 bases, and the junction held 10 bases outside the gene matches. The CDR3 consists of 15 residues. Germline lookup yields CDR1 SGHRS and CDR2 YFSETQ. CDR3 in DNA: TGCGCCAGCAGCCCATGGACAGGGGGCGTACTGGGCTACACCTTC. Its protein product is CASSPWTGGVLGYTF.

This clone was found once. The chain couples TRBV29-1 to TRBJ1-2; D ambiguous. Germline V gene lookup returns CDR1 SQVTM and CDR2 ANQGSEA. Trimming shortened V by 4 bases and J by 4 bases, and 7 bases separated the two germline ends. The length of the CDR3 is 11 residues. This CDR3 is CSVGELYGYTF. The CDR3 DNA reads TGCAGCGTTGGTGAACTCTATGGCTACACCTTC. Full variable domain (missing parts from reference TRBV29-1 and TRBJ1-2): SAVISQKPSRDICQRGTSLTIQCQVDSQVTMMFWYRQQPGQSLTLIATANQGSEATYESGFVIDKFPISRPNLTFSTLTVSNMSPEDSSIYLCSVGELYGYTFGSGTRLTVV.

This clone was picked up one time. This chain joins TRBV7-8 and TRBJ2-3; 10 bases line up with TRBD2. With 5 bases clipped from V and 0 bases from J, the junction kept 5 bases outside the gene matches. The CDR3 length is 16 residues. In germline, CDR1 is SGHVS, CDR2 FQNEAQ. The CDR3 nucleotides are TGTGCCAGCAGCCTGGGGACTAGCGTTAGCACAGATACGCAGTATTTT. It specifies CASSLGTSVSTDTQYF.

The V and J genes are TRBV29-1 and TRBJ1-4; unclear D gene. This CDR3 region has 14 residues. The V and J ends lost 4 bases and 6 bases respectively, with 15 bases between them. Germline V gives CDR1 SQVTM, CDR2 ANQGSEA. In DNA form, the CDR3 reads TGCAGCGTTGGGGAGCGGGGTTTAGATGAAAAACTGTTTTTT. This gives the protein CSVGERGLDEKLFF.

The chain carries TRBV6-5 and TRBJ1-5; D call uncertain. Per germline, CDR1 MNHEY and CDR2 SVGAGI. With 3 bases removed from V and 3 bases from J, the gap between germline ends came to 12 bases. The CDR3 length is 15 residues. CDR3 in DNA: TGTGCCAGCAGTTATCAGAAGGGCTCCAATCAGCCCCAGCATTTT. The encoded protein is CASSYQKGSNQPQHF.

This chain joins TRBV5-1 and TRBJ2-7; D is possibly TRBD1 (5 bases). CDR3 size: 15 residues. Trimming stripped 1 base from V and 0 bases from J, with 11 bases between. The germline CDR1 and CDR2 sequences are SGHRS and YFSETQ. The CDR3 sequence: CASSLSSGYSYEQYF. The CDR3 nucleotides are TGCGCCAGCAGCTTGTCTTCAGGGTACTCCTACGAGCAGTACTTC.

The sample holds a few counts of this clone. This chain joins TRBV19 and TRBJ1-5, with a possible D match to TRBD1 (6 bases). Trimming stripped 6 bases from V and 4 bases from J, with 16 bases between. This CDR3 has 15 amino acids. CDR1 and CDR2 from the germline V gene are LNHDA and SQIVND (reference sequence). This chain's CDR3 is CASSAKDSFNQPQHF. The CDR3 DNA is TGTGCCAGTAGCGCGAAGGACAGCTTTAATCAGCCCCAGCATTTT. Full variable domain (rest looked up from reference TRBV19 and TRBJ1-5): DGGITQSPKYLFRKEGQNVTLSCEQNLNHDAMYWYRQDPGQGLRLIYYSQIVNDFQKGDIAEGYSVSREKKESFPLTVTSAQKNPTAFYLCASSAKDSFNQPQHFGDGTRLSIL.

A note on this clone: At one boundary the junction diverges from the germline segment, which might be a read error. In DNA form, the CDR3 reads TGTGCTAGCAGCTTATTGTCCCGGGCCCCCCCAGCCGAGCAGTTCTTC. This translates into CASSLLSRAPPAEQFF. This sequence joins TRBV7-7 and TRBJ2-1; no firm D call. The CDR3 runs 16 residues. Germline CDR1 reads SSHAT; CDR2 reads FNYEAQ (reference sequence).

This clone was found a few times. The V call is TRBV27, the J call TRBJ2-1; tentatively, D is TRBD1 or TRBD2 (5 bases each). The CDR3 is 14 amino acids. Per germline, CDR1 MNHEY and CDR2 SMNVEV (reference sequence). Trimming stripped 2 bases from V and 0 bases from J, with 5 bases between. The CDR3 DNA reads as TGTGCCAGCAGTTTAGGGGGCTCCTACAATGAGCAGTTCTTC. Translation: CASSLGGSYNEQFF.